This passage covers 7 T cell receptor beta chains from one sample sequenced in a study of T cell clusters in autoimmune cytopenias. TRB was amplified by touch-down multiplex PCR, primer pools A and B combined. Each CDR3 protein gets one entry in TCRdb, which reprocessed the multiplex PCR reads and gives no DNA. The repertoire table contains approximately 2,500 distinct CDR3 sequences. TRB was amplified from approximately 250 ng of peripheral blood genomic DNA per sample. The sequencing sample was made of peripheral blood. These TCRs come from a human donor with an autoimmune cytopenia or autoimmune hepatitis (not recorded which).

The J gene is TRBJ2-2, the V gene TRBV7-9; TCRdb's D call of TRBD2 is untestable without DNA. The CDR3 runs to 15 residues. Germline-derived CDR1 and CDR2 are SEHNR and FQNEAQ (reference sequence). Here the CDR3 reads CASSLGASGVGELFF.

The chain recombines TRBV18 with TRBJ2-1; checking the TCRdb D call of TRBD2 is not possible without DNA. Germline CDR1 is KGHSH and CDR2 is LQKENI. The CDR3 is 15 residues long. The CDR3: CASALTSGIDNEQFF. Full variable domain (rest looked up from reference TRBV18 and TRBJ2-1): NAGVMQNPRHLVRRRGQEARLRCSPMKGHSHVYWYRQLPEEGLKFMVYLQKENIIDESGMPKERFSAEFPKEGPSILRIQQVVRGDSAAYFCASALTSGIDNEQFFGPGTRLTVL.

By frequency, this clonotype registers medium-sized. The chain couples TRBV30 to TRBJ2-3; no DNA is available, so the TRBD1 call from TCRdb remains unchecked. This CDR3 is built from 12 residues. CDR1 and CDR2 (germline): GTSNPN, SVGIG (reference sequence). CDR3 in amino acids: CAWLPVTGNQYF.

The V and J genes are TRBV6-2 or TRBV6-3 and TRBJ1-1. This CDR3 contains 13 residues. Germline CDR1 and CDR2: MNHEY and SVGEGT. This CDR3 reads CASSYPMNTEAFF.

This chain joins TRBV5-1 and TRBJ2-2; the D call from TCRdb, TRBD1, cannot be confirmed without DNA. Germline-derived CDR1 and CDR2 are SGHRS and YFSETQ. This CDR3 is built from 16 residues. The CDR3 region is CASREAGTDITGELFF.

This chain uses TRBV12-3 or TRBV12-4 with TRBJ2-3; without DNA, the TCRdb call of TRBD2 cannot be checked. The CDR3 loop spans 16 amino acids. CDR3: CASSLRSGISTDTQYF.

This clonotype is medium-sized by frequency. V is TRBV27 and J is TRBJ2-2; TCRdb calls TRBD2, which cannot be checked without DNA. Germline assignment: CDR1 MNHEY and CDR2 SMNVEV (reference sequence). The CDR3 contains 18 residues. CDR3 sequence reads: CASSLFTSGRGYTGELFF.